This T cell receptor beta chain is drawn from a study of graft-versus-host responses after intestinal transplantation. Background on the study: Transplants given to recipients were multivisceral, liver-intestinal, or isolated intestinal. Study-wide results and limits: Patients who carried graft-donor T cell macrochimerism also had high graft-versus-host to host-versus-graft clonal ratios in their allografts. Recipient marrow showed GvH clones, some seen first in ileum or blood.

Concerning this clone: Its specificity is unknown.

Sequenced by immunoSEQ multiplex PCR; TCRdb stores in-frame clones only, minus some. The profile shows 100,000 to 120,000 clones, around 93% of them singletons. From germline, CDR1 is MNHEY and CDR2 SMNVEV (reference sequence). The CDR3 totals 17 residues. Trimming at V came to 1 base and at J to 7 bases, leaving 9 bases not matched to a gene. Source: unstimulated CD8+ T cells sorted from spleen or lymph node cells, taken before intestinal transplant. This sequence originates from a human donor who received an intestinal transplant. V gene TRBV27 combines with J gene TRBJ2-1; 11 nucleotides align to TRBD2. Written as DNA, the CDR3 is TGTGCCAGCAGTTTATGGGTAGCGGGAGGGCCTAAGAATGAGCAGTTCTTC. This gives the protein CASSLWVAGGPKNEQFF.